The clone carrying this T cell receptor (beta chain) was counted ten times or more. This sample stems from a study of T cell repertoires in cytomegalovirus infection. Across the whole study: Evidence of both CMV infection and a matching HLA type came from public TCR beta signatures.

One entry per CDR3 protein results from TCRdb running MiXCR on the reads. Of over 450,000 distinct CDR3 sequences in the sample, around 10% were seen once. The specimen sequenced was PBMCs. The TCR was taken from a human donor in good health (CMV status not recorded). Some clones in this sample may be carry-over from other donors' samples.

The CDR3 nucleotides read TGTGCCAGCAGCTTGATTCCCCAAGGAGGCTACACCTTC. The encoded protein is CASSLIPQGGYTF. The chain carries TRBV5-5 and TRBJ1-2; no firm D call. V shed 1 base and J shed 8 bases, with 12 bases lying between them. This CDR3 has 13 residues. Germline V gene lookup returns CDR1 SGHKS and CDR2 YYEKEE (reference sequence).